This T cell receptor beta chain was obtained from a study of shared clonotypes between healthy human individuals. Repertoires were generated with immunoSEQ multiplex PCR, while TCRdb's copy carries only in-frame clones and drops some. Of around 690,000 clones in the sample, about 90% were seen once. The germline V gene has CDR1 LNHDA and CDR2 SQIVND (reference sequence). The CDR3 extends over 16 amino acids. Trimming took 5 bases from V and 6 from J; bases not matched to a gene: 13. This receptor was taken from a young man in good health. Some clones in this sample may be carry-over from other donors' samples. The sample consisted of memory CD8+ T cells from PBMCs. Stated subset: CD45RO+ cells pooled with CCR7-negative TemRA cells. The rearrangement links TRBV19 to TRBJ1-2, with TRBD1 matching over 9 bases. The CDR3 protein is CASSPRVGQGNDGYTF. In DNA form, the CDR3 reads TGTGCCAGTAGTCCAAGAGTTGGACAGGGGAACGATGGCTACACCTTC.